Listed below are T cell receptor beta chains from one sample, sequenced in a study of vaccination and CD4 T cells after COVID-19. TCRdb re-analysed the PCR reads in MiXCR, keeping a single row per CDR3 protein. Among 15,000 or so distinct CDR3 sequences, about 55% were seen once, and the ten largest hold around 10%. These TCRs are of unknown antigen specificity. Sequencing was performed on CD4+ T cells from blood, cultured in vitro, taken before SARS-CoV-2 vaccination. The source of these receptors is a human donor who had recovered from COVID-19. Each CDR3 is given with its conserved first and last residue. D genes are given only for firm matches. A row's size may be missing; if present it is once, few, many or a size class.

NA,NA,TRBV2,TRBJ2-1,CASSESPHGWFF,TGTGCCAGCAGTGAAAGCCCCCACGGTTGGTTCTTC
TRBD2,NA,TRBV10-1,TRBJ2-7,CASRGTSGNYEQYF,TGCGCCAGCAGAGGGACTAGCGGGAACTACGAGCAGTACTTC
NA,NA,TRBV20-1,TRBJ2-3,CSARDPRRTDTQYF,TGCAGTGCTAGAGATCCCCGACGCACAGATACGCAGTATTTT
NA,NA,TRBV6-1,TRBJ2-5,CASSKRSYQETQYF,TGTGCCAGCAGTAAACGGTCCTACCAAGAGACCCAGTACTTC
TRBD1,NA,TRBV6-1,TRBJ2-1,CASRQGQVYNEQFF,TGTGCCAGCAGGCAGGGACAGGTATACAATGAGCAGTTCTTC
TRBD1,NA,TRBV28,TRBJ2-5,CASSTRTGWEETQYF,TGTGCCAGCAGCACACGGACAGGGTGGGAAGAGACCCAGTACTTC
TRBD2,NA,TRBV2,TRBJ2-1,CASRSAGGPGNEQFF,TGTGCCAGCAGATCGGCGGGAGGGCCGGGAAATGAGCAGTTCTTC
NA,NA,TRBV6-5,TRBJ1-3,CASSYPGNTIYF,TGTGCCAGCAGTTACCCTGGAAACACCATATATTTT
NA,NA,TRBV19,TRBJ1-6,CASSIENNNNSPLHF,TGTGCCAGTAGTATAGAGAACAACAATAATTCACCCCTCCACTTT
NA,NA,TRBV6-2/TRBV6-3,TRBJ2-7,CASIETASYEQYF,TGTGCCAGCATAGAGACAGCCTCCTACGAGCAGTACTTC
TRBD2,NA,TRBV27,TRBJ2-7,CASSPRTSGRGSYEQYF,TGTGCCAGCAGTCCCCGGACTAGCGGGAGAGGGTCCTACGAGCAGTACTTC
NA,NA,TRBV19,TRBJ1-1,CASRVGGRFGWTEAFF,TGTGCAAGTAGGGTGGGGGGGCGCTTCGGATGGACTGAAGCTTTCTTT
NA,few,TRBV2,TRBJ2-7,CASSEGGEQYF,TGTGCCAGCAGTGAAGGCGGTGAGCAGTACTTC
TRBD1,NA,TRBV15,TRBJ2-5,CATSSGTGRWETQYF,TGTGCCACCAGCTCCGGGACAGGGAGATGGGAGACCCAGTACTTC
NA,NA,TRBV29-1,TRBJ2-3,CSAGGRKDTQYF,TGCAGCGCCGGTGGTCGTAAAGATACGCAGTATTTT
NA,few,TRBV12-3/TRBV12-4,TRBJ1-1,CASSSPGEGHTEAFF,TGTGCCAGCAGTTCACCGGGAGAAGGGCACACTGAAGCTTTCTTT
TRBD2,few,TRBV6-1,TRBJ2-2,CASSGRRGYTPGELFF,TGTGCCAGCAGTGGGCGGCGGGGGTACACCCCCGGGGAGCTGTTTTTT
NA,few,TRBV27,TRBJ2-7,CASRDTWEEYEQYF,TGTGCCAGCAGGGACACCTGGGAGGAGTACGAGCAGTACTTC
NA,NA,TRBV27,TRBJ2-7,CASSFRGARNGEQYF,TGTGCCAGCAGTTTTAGGGGGGCGCGAAATGGCGAGCAGTACTTC
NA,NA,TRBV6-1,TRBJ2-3,CASRASGTWHDTQYF,TGTGCCAGCAGAGCCTCCGGGACTTGGCATGATACGCAGTATTTT
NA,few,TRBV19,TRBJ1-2,CASSKITGPGDYYGYTF,TGTGCCAGTAGCAAAATAACGGGACCGGGGGACTACTATGGCTACACCTTC
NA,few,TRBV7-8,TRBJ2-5,CASSLVRETQYF,TGTGCCAGCAGCTTAGTGAGGGAGACCCAGTACTTC
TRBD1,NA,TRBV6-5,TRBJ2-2,CASSYGQGVPGELFF,TGTGCCAGCAGTTACGGGCAGGGGGTCCCCGGGGAGCTGTTTTTT
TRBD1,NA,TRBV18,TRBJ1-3,CASSQSQGAGNTIYF,TGTGCCAGCTCGCAATCACAGGGGGCTGGAAACACCATATATTTT
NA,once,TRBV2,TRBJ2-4,CASSEEGYTKNIQYF,TGTGCCAGCAGTGAAGAGGGCTACACCAAAAACATTCAGTACTTC